This T cell receptor beta chain was observed in a study of shared clonotypes between healthy human individuals. Some clones are missing from TCRdb's copy, which holds only in-frame ones; the method was immunoSEQ multiplex PCR. The sample lists around 480,000 clones; about three quarters were seen once. The receptor comes from a woman aged 40 to 50 in good health. Some clones in this sample may be carry-over from other donors' samples. Sequenced input: PBMCs.

The CDR3 nucleotides are TGTGCCAGCAGCTTAGCGTCGAGCGGCCCCCGGGGTGATACGCAGTATTTT. Its translation: CASSLASSGPRGDTQYF. J is TRBJ2-3 and V is TRBV7-2, with D perhaps TRBD2 (5 bases). The germline CDR1 and CDR2 sequences are SGHTA and FQGNSA. The CDR3 extends over 17 amino acids. The V end was cut by 0 bases, the J end by 6 bases, with 19 bases between.